This entry features one TCR beta chain sequence. Its antigen is not identified. The germline V gene encodes CDR1 SGDLS and CDR2 YYNGEE. V lost 4 bases, J lost 7 bases, and 12 bases stayed unmatched. The CDR3 loop spans 15 amino acids. 60 Vbeta and 13 Jbeta primers were used in PCR. Clones were read by immunoSEQ multiplex PCR, and TCRdb kept only the in-frame ones, dropping some. The sample shows 150,000 to 200,000 clones, around 80% of them seen only once. These data originate in a study of cytomegalovirus exposure and HLA in healthy donors. Study-wide findings and caveats: For TCR beta chains, V- and J-gene trimming was later linked to a missense DCLRE1C variant.

The TCR was taken from a human donor in good health. This chain connects TRBV9 to TRBJ1-1; 8 bases line up with TRBD1. The source material was PBMCs. The CDR3 nucleotides read TGTGCCAGCAGCACAGACAGGGGTTCCTGTTTTGAAGCTTTCTTT. Translated: CASSTDRGSCFEAFF.